This entry describes one T cell receptor beta chain. Here immunoSEQ multiplex PCR was the method, and the copy in TCRdb shows in-frame clones only, minus some. The sample includes tens of thousands of clones, about 95% of them seen just once. This entry comes from a study of technical replicates of blood from a few donors. Germline-derived CDR1 and CDR2 are LGHNA and YSLEER. Trimming stripped 0 bases from V and 10 bases from J, with 13 bases between. The CDR3 contains 14 residues. The receptor's source is a human donor in good health. Some clones in this sample may be carry-over from other donors' samples. Source material: PBMCs. The rearrangement joins TRBV4-3 to TRBJ2-1; D might be TRBD1 (6 bases). The CDR3 loop is CASSQDQGPGEQFF. The CDR3 DNA is TGCGCCAGCAGCCAAGATCAGGGGCCAGGGGAGCAGTTCTTC.